This T cell receptor beta chain was sequenced in a study of T cells after yellow fever vaccination. The study's findings and limits: Peak timing came faster in the weaker secondary response, day 5 versus 15. The CD4 and CD8 compartments had a small share of their clonotypes in common. In post-booster samples, most primary-vaccination clones reappeared (just under 97% CD4, approximately 91% CD8). Abundant bulk-derived clonotypes could contaminate FACS-sorted repertoires.

TCRdb re-called the 5' RACE reads with MiXCR, one entry per CDR3 protein. The table includes around 310,000 distinct CDR3 sequences, 8.7% detected once. The CDR3 runs to 13 residues. Germline values: CDR1 SGHTA, CDR2 FQGTGA. The V segment lost 6 bases and the J segment 7 bases; nucleotides outside the gene matches: 7. This clonotype was observed a few times. Its antigen remains unknown. Specimen: PBMCs, collected on the day of the first yellow fever vaccination. This receptor was identified in a man aged 18-30 years who received the YFV17D yellow fever vaccine. This sequence joins TRBV7-3 and TRBJ1-1, with 8 bases that match TRBD1. Here the CDR3 reads CASRRQGSVEAFF. The CDR3 region has the DNA TGTGCCAGCAGGAGACAGGGGTCGGTTGAAGCTTTCTTT.